The rows below give T cell receptor beta chains drawn from one sample of a study of cytomegalovirus exposure and HLA in healthy donors. Produced via immunoSEQ multiplex PCR; TCRdb's table is partial and in-frame only. Among 45,000 to 65,000 clones listed, roughly 73% were seen once. The sequencing input was PBMCs. These receptor sequences come from a man younger than 35 in good health and CMV-seronegative. The conserved cysteine and the conserved F or W are not part of the CDR3 here.

J gene,V gene,CDR3 protein
TRBJ2-7,TRBV4-1,ASSLTFSGPSSYEQY
TRBJ1-2,TRBV2,ASSEEQNGYT
TRBJ2-1,TRBV6-5,ASSQGQGTLGQF
TRBJ2-5,TRBV13,ASSEDSQETQY
TRBJ2-7,TRBV29-1,SVEGSSSYEQY
TRBJ1-1,TRBV30,AWTLEQASTEAF
TRBJ1-1,TRBV7-7,ASSSAENTEAF
TRBJ1-4,TRBV7-2,ASSLDFRDEKLF
TRBJ2-7,TRBV5-1,ASSPGTSGVYEQY
TRBJ2-5,TRBV18,ASLLQETQY
TRBJ1-2,TRBV5-5,ASSFRTGVGYT